This T cell receptor beta chain stems from a study of T-cell reconstitution after alpha-beta-depleted transplantation in children. With 4 bases removed from V and 4 bases from J, the gap between germline ends came to 11 bases. The V gene's germline CDR1 is SQVTM and CDR2 ANQGSEA. The CDR3 contains 13 residues. Preparing the TCRbeta library involved the use of unique molecular identifiers. TCRdb re-called the PCR reads through MiXCR, storing one row per CDR3 protein. The data contain fewer than 400,000 distinct CDR3 sequences, around 20% of them singletons. At least ten counts were recorded for this clonotype.

The sequence came from a human donor who donated a stem cell graft to a child with acute myeloid leukemia. V is TRBV29-1 and J is TRBJ1-5; weak D call: TRBD1 (5 bases). This sample comprised PBMCs from the stem cell graft donor, obtained from the stem cell graft. The CDR3 sequence is CSVGDGGNQPQHF. The DNA of the CDR3 is TGCAGCGTTGGAGATGGGGGGAATCAGCCCCAGCATTTT.